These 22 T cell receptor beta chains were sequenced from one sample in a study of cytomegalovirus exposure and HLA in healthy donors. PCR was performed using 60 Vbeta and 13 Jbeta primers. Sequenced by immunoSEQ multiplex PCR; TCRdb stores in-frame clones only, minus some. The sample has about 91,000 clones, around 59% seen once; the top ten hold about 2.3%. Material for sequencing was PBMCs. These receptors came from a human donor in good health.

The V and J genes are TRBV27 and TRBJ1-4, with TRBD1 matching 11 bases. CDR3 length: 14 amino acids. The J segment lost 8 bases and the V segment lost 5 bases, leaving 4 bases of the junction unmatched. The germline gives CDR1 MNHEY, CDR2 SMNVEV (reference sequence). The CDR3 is CASSGQGASEKLFF. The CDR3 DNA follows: TGTGCCAGCAGTGGACAGGGGGCATCCGAAAAACTGTTTTTT.

The CDR3 DNA reads TGTGCCTGGATCCCGACAGGGGGCGCGGAGACCCAGTACTTC. Its protein product is CAWIPTGGAETQYF. The chain is built from TRBV30 and TRBJ2-5, with 10 bases fitting TRBD1. The CDR3 is made up of 14 amino acids. V lost 4 bases, J lost 5 bases, and 7 bases stayed unmatched. Germline CDR1 GTSNPN, CDR2 SVGIG (reference sequence).

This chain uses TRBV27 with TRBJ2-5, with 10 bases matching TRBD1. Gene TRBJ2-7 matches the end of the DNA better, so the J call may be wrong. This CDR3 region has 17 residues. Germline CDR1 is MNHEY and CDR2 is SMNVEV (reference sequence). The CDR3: CASKGSMGGDRGYEQYF. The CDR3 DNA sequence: TGTGCCAGCAAGGGGTCAATGGGTGGGGACAGGGGTTACGAGCAGTACTTC.

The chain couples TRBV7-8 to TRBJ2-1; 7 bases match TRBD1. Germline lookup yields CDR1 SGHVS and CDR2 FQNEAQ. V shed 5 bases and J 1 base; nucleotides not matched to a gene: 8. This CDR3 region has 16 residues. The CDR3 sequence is CASSQRDSQSYNEQFF. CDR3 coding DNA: TGTGCCAGCAGCCAACGGGACAGTCAATCCTACAATGAGCAGTTCTTC.

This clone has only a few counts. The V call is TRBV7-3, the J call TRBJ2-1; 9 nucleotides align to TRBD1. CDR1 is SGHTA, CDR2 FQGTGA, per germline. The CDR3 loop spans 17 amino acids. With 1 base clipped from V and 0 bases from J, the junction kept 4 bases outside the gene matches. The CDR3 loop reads CASSLRTGDFSYNEQFF. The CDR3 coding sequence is TGTGCCAGCAGCTTAAGGACAGGGGATTTCTCCTACAATGAGCAGTTCTTC.

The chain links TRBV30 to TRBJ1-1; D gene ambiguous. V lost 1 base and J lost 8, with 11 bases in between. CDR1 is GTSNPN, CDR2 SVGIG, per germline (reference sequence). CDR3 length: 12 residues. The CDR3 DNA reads TGTGCCTGGAGTGGTGGAAACAGCGAAGCTTTCTTT. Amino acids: CAWSGGNSEAFF.

CDR3 in amino acids: CASSLGHGNTGELFF. CDR3 DNA sequence: TGTGCCAGCAGCTTAGGACACGGCAACACCGGGGAGCTGTTTTTT. The gene calls are TRBV7-6 and TRBJ2-2; D gene ambiguous. The CDR3 has 15 residues. V lost 1 base and J 2 bases, leaving 8 bases between the germline ends. Germline V gives CDR1 SGHVS, CDR2 FNYEAQ.

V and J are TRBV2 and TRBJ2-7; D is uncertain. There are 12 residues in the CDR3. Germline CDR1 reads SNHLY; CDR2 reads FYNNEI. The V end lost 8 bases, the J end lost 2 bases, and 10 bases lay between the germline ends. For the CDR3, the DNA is TGTGCCAGCGAGGCCCTGACCTACGAGCAGTACTTC. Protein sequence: CASEALTYEQYF.

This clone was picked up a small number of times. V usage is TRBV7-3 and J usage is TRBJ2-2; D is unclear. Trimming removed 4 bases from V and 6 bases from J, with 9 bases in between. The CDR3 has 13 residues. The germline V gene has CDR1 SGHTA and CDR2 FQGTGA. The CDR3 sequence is CASSSHRAGELFF. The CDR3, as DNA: TGTGCCAGCAGCTCCCACCGGGCCGGGGAGCTGTTTTTT.

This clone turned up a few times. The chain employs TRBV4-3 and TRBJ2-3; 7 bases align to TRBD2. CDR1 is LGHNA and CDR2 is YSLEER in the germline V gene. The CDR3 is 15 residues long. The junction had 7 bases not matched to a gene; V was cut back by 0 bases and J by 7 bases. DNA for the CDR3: TGCGCCAGCAGCCAAGATTGGCCTAGCGGATATACGCAGTATTTT. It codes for CASSQDWPSGYTQYF.

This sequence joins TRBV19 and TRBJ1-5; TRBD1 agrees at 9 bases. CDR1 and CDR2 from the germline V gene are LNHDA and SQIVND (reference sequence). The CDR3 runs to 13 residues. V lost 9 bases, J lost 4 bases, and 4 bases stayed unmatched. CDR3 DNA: TGTGCCAGCTCGGGGACAGGGAATCAGCCCCAGCATTTT. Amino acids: CASSGTGNQPQHF. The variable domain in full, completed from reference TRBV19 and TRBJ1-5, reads DGGITQSPKYLFRKEGQNVTLSCEQNLNHDAMYWYRQDPGQGLRLIYYSQIVNDFQKGDIAEGYSVSREKKESFPLTVTSAQKNPTAFYLCASSGTGNQPQHFGDGTRLSIL.

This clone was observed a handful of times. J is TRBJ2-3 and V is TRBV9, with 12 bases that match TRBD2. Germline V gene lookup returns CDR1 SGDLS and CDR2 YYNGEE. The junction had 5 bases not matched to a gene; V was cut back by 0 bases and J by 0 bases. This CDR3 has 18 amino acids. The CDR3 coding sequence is TGTGCCAGCAGCGTAGCTCGGACTAGCGGGGCTAGCACAGATACGCAGTATTTT. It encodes CASSVARTSGASTDTQYF.

The CDR3 DNA sequence: TGTGCCAGCAGCTTGGACAGGCTCTACTCCTACGAGCAGTACTTC. Protein sequence: CASSLDRLYSYEQYF. The chain is built from TRBV5-4 and TRBJ2-7; TRBD1 might be the D (5 bases). Between the trimmed V and J ends, which lost 0 bases and 0 bases, there was a span of 10 bases. Germline V gene data show CDR1 as SGHNT and CDR2 as YYREEE (reference sequence). This CDR3 region has 15 residues.

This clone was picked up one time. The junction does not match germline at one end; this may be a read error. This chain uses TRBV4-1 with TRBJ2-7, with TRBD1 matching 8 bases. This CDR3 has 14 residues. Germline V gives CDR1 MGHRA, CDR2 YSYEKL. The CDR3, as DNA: TGCGCCAGCAGCGAAGACAGGGGCAACTACGAGCAGTACTTC. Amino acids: CASSEDRGNYEQYF.

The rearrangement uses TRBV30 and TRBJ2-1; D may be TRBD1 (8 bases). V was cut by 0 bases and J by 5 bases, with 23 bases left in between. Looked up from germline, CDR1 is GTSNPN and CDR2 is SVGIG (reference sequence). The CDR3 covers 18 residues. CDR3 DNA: TGTGCCTGGAGTGTACTAATTATGGGGGGGGGACAGGACAATGAGCAGTTCTTC. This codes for CAWSVLIMGGGQDNEQFF.

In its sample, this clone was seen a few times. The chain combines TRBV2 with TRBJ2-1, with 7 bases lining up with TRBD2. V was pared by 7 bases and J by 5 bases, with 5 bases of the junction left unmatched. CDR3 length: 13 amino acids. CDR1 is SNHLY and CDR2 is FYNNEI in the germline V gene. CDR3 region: CASTVGGDNEQFF. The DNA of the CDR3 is TGTGCCAGCACCGTGGGAGGGGACAATGAGCAGTTCTTC.

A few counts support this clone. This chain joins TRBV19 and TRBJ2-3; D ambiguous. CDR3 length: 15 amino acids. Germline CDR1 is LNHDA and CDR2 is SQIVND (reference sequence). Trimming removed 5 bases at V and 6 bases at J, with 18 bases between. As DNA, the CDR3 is TGTGCCAGTAGTCCTCGAGGTTATCTCGGCGATACGCAGTATTTT. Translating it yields CASSPRGYLGDTQYF.

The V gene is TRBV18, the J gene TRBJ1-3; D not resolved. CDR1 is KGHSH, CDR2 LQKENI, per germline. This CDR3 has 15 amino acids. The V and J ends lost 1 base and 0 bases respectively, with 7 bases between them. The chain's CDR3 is CASSPQRVSGNTIYF. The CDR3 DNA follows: TGTGCCAGCTCACCACAACGGGTCTCTGGAAACACCATATATTTT.

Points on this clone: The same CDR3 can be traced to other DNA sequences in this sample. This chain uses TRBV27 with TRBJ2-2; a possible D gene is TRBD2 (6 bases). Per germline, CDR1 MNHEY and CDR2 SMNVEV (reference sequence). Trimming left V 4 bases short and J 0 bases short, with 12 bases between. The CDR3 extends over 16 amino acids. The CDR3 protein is CASSSYGGANTGELFF. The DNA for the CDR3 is TGTGCCAGCAGTTCGTACGGGGGAGCGAACACCGGGGAGCTGTTTTTT.

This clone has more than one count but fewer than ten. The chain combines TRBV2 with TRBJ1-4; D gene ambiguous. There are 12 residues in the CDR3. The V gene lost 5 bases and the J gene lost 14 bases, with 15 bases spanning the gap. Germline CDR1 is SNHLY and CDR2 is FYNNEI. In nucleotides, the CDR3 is TGTGCCAGCAGTTCTCTCGGAGGAACGCTGTTTTTT. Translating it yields CASSSLGGTLFF.

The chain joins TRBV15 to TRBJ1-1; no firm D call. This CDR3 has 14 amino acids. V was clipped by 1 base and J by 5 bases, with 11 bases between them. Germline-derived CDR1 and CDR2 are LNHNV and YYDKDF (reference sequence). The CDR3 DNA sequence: TGTGCCACCAGCAGAGGACTCCTGCGGACTGAAGCTTTCTTT. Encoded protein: CATSRGLLRTEAFF.

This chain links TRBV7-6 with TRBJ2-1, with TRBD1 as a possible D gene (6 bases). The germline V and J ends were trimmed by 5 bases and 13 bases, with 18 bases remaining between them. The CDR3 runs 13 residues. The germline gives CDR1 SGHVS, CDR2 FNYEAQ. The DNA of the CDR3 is TGTGCCAGCAGCCGGCCAGGGGCTCCTTCCCAGTTCTTC. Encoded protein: CASSRPGAPSQFF. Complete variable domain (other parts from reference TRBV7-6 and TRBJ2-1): GAGVSQSPRYKVTKRGQDVALRCDPISGHVSLYWYRQALGQGPEFLTYFNYEAQQDKSGLPNDRFSAERPEGSISTLTIQRTEQRDSAMYRCASSRPGAPSQFFGPGTRLTVL.